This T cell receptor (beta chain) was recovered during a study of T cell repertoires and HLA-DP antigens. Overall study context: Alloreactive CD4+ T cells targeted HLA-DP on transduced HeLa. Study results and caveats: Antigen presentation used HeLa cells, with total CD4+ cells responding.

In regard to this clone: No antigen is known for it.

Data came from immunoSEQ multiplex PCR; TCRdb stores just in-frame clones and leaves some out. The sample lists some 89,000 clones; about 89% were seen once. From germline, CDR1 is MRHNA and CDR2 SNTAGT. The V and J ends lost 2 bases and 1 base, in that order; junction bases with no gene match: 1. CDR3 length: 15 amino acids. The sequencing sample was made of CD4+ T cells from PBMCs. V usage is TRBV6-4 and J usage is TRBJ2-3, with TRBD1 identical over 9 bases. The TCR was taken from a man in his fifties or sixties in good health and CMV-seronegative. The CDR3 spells CASSDRDRGTDTQYF. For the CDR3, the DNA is TGTGCCAGCAGTGACAGGGACAGGGGCACAGATACGCAGTATTTT.